The sequence of this T cell receptor (beta chain) was determined in a study of CD8+CD57+ T cells in acquired aplastic anemia. Germline CDR1 SGHAT, CDR2 FQNNGV. The CDR3 runs to 13 residues. V lost 3 bases and J lost 1, with 6 bases in between. The template for TCR beta VDJ and CDR3 sequence profiling was genomic DNA. TCRdb reanalysed the reads using MiXCR and keeps one entry per CDR3 protein. The data contain some 410,000 distinct CDR3 sequences, under 80% of them singletons. In this sample, this clonotype turned up many times. This TCR derives from a human donor in good health, serving as a control. The sequencing input was sorted CD4+, CD8+, or CD8+CD57+ T cells (not recorded which) from PBMCs. The V call is TRBV11-2, the J call TRBJ1-2; D remains unclear. The CDR3 DNA is TGTGCCAGCAGCTTTGGACTTAACTATGGCTACACCTTC. Protein sequence: CASSFGLNYGYTF.